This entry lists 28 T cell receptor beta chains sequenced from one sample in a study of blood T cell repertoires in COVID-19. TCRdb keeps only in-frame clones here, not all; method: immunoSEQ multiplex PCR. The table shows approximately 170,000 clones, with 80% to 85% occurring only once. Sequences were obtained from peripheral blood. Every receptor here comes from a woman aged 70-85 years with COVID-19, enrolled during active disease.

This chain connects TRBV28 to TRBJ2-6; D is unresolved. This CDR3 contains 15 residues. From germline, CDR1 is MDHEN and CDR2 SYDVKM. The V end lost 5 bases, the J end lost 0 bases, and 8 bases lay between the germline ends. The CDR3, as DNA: TGTGCCAGCAGTCTCACAAACTCTGGGGCCAACGTCCTGACTTTC. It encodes CASSLTNSGANVLTF.

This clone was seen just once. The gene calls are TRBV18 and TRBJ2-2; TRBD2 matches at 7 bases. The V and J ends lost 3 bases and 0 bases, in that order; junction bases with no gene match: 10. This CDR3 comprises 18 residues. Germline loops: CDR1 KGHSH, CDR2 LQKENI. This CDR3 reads CASSPRLAAGANTGELFF. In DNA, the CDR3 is TGTGCCAGCTCACCGCGGCTAGCGGCCGGGGCGAACACCGGGGAGCTGTTTTTT.

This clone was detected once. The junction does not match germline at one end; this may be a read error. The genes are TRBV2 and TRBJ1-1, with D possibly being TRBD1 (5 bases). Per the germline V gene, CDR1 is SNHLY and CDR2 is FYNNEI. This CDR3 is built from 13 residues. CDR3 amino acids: CASSEAPGQGIVF. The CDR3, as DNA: TGTGCCAGCAGTGAAGCGCCCGGCCAGGGAATCGTCTTT.

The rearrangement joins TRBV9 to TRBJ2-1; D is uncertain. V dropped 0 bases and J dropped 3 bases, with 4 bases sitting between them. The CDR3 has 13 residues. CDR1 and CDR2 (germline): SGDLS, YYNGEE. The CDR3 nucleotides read TGTGCCAGCAGCGTAGCACTCTACAATGAGCAGTTCTTC. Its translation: CASSVALYNEQFF.

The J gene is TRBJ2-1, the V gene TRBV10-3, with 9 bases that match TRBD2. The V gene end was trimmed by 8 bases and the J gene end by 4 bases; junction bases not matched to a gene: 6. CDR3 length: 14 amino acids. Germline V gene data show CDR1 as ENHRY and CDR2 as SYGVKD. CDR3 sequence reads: CAISGGGGYNEQFF. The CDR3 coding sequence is TGTGCCATCTCTGGCGGGGGGGGATACAATGAGCAGTTCTTC.

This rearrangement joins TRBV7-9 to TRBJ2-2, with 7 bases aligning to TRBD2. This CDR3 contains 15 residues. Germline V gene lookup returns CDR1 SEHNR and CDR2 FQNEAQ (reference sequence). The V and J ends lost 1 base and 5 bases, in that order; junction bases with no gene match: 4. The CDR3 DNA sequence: TGTGCCAGCAGCTTAGTCCAGGGAGGGACCGGGGAGCTGTTTTTT. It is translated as CASSLVQGGTGELFF.

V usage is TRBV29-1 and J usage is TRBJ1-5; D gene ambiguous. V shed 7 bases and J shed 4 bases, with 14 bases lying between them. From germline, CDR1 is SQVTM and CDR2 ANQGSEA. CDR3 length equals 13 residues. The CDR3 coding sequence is TGCAGCGCTTCCTCCGGTGAAAATCAGCCCCAGCATTTT. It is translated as CSASSGENQPQHF.

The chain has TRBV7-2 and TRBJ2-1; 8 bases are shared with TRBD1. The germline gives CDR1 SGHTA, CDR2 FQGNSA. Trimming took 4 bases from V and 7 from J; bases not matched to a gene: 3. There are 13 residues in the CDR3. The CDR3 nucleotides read TGTGCCAGCAGCTCGGACAGGGAAAATGAGCAGTTCTTC. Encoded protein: CASSSDRENEQFF.

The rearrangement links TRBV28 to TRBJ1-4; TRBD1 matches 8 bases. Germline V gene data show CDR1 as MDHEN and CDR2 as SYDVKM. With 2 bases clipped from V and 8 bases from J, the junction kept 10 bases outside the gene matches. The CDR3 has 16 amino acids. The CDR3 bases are TGTGCCAGCAGTTTAGCAGGGACAGGCTCTAGGGAAAAACTGTTTTTT. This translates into CASSLAGTGSREKLFF.

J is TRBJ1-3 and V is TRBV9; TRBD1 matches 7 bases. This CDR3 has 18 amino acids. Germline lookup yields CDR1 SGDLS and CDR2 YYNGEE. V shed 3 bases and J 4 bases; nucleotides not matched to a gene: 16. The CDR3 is CASSARGQVGSMGNTIYF. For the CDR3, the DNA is TGTGCCAGCAGCGCCCGCGGACAGGTGGGGAGCATGGGAAACACCATATATTTT.

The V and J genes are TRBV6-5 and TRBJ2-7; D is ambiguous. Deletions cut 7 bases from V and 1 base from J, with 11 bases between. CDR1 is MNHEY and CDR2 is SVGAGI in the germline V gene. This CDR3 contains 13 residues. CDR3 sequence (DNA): TGTGCCAGCACCAGAGGAGTATCCTACGAGCAGTACTTC. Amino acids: CASTRGVSYEQYF.

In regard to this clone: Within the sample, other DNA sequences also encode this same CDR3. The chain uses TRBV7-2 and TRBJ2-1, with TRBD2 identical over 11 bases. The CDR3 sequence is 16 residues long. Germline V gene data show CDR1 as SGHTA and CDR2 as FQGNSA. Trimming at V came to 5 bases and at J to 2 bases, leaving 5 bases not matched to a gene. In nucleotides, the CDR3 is TGTGCCAGCAGCGAACTAGCGGGAGTGACCTACAATGAGCAGTTCTTC. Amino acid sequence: CASSELAGVTYNEQFF.

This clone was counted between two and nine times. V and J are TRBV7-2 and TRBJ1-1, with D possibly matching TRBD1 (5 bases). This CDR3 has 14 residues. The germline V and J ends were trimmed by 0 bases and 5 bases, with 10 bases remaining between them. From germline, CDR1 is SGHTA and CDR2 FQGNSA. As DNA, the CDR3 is TGTGCCAGCAGCTTAGCGCATCGGGGGACTGAAGCTTTCTTT. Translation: CASSLAHRGTEAFF.

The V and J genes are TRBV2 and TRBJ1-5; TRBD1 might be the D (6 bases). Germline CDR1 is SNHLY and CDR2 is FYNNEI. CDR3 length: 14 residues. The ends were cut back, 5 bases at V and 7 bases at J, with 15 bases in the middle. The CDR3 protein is CASSQGQGRQPQHF. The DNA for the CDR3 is TGTGCCAGCAGTCAGGGGCAGGGTCGCCAGCCCCAGCATTTT.

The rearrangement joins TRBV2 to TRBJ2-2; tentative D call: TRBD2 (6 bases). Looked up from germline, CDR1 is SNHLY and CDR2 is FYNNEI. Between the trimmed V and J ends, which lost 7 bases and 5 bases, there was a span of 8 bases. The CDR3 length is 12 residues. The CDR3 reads CASNAGTGELFF. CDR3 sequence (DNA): TGTGCCAGCAACGCGGGGACCGGGGAGCTGTTTTTT.

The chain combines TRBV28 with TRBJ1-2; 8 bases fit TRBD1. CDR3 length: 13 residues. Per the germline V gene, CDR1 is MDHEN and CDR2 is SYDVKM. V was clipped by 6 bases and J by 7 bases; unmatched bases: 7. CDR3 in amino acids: CASSSTGEGGYTF. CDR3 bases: TGTGCCAGCAGCTCGACAGGGGAAGGTGGCTACACCTTC.

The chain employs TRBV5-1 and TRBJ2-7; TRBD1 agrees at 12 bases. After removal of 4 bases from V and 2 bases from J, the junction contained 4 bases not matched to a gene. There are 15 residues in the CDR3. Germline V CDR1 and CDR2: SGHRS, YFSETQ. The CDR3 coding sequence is TGCGCCAGCAGCCGCGGGACAGGGGGCACCTACGAGCAGTACTTC. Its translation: CASSRGTGGTYEQYF.

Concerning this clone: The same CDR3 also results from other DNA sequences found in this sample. In DNA form, the CDR3 reads TGTGCCAGCAGCTTAAGCGGGAGTTCTTACAATGAGCAGTTCTTC. This sequence encodes CASSLSGSSYNEQFF. V gene TRBV7-3 combines with J gene TRBJ2-1, with 7 bases lining up with TRBD2. J gave up 4 bases and V 1 base, and 4 bases lay outside the gene matches. Germline CDR1 reads SGHTA; CDR2 reads FQGTGA. The CDR3 covers 15 residues.

The CDR3 DNA reads as TGTGCCAGCTCACCGGTAATTCGGGAGCAGTACTTC. Protein: CASSPVIREQYF. The V gene is TRBV18, the J gene TRBJ2-7; no clear D. CDR3 length: 12 residues. Germline values: CDR1 KGHSH, CDR2 LQKENI. V dropped 3 bases and J dropped 7 bases, with 10 bases sitting between them.

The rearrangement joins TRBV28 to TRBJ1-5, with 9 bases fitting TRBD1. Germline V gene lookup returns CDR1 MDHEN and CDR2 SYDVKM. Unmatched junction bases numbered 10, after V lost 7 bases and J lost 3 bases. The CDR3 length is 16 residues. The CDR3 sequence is CASTPPGTGYNQPQHF. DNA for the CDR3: TGTGCCAGCACCCCGCCCGGGACAGGGTACAATCAGCCCCAGCATTTT.

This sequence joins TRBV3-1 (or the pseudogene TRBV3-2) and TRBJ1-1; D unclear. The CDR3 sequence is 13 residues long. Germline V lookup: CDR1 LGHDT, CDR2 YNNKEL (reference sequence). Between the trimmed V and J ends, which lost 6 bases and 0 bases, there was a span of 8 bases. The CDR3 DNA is TGTGCCAGCAGACCAGGAATGAACACTGAAGCTTTCTTT. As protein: CASRPGMNTEAFF.

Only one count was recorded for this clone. The CDR3 loop is CASSLTAIGSAGELFF. In DNA form, the CDR3 reads TGTGCCAGCAGCTTAACCGCGATCGGGAGTGCCGGGGAGCTGTTTTTT. V gene TRBV7-3 combines with J gene TRBJ2-2; TRBD2 is a possible D gene (6 bases). Germline V gene data show CDR1 as SGHTA and CDR2 as FQGTGA. The CDR3 has 16 residues. V was pared by 0 bases and J by 6 bases, with 14 bases between.

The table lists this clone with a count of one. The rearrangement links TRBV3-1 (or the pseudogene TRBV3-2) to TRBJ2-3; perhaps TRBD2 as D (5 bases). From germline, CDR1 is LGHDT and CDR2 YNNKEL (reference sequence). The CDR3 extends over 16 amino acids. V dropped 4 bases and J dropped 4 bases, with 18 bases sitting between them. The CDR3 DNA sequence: TGTGCCAGCAGCCCCTACGGGCGGGCGGAAGCAGATACGCAGTATTTT. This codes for CASSPYGRAEADTQYF.

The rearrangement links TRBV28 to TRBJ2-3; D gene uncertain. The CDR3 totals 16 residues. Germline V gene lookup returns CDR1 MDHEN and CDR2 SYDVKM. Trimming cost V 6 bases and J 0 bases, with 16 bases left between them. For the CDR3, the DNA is TGTGCCAGCAGCCTCCTGTATCAGGCTAGCACAGATACGCAGTATTTT. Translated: CASSLLYQASTDTQYF.

In nucleotides, the CDR3 is TGTGCCAGCAGTCAAACCTGGGGTAGGGGTCAGCCCCAGCATTTT. Protein sequence: CASSQTWGRGQPQHF. The chain employs TRBV2 and TRBJ1-5; tentative D call: TRBD1 (5 bases). V shed 5 bases and J shed 6 bases, with 17 bases lying between them. CDR1 and CDR2 (germline): SNHLY, FYNNEI. The CDR3 spans 15 residues.

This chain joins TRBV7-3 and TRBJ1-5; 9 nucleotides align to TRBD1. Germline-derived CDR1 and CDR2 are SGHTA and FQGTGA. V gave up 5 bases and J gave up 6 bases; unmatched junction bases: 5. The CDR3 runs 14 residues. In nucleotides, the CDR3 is TGTGCCAGCAGCACAACAGGGGGCGGTCAGCCCCAGCATTTT. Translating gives CASSTTGGGQPQHF.

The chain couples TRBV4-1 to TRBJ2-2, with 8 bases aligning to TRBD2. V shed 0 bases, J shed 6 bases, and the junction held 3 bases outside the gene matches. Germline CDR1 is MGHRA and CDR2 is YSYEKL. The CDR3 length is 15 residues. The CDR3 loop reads CASSQEGLVAGELFF. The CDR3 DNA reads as TGCGCCAGCAGCCAAGAGGGACTAGTCGCCGGGGAGCTGTTTTTT.

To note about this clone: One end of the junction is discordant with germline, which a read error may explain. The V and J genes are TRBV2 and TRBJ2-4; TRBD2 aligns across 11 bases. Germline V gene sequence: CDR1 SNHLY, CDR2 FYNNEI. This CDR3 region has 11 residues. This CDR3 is CASQLAGAKHF. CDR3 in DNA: TGTGCCAGCCAACTAGCGGGAGCGAAGCACTTC.